This T cell receptor (beta chain) emerged from a study of cytomegalovirus exposure and HLA in healthy donors. In the study overall: HLA-typed donors contributed 65 million to 85 million unique TCRs, which were held in an early data release.

PCR used 60 Vbeta primers and 13 Jbeta primers. The repertoire was sequenced with immunoSEQ multiplex PCR; TCRdb's copy has only in-frame clones and lacks some. Reported are roughly 190,000 clones; the ten largest clones contain about 6.5%. Regarding this clone: What it binds is unknown.

The study, taken as a whole, reports: The listing of 150 to 200 TCR beta chains classed them as cytomegalovirus-associated. Among TCR beta chains of equal frequency, HLA-associated ones were more clonally expanded in a later analysis.

This clonotype was obtained from a man aged 25 to 40 in good health and CMV-seronegative. The source material was PBMCs.

CDR3 protein: CAAHGVLNTEAFF. In nucleotides, the CDR3 is TGTGCCGCCCACGGAGTCCTGAACACTGAAGCTTTCTTT. V is TRBV10-3 and J is TRBJ1-1; D remains ambiguous. Germline CDR1 ENHRY, CDR2 SYGVKD. This CDR3 comprises 13 residues. Deletions cut 11 bases from V and 0 bases from J, with 13 bases between.